Listed below are T cell receptor beta chains from one sample, sequenced in a study of PD-L1 blockade in urothelial cancer. Here immunoSEQ multiplex PCR was the method, and the copy in TCRdb shows in-frame clones only, minus some. Of 20,000 to 25,000 clones in the sample, around 89% were seen once. The material was PBMCs, obtained around atezolizumab (anti-PD-L1) treatment. These receptors were taken from a woman aged 55-70 years with urothelial cancer. Each CDR3 is given without its conserved first and last residue.

J gene | V gene | CDR3 protein
TRBJ1-2 | TRBV2 | ASSDRGPPYGYT
TRBJ1-2 | TRBV5-1 | ASSWANLGQGGGYT
TRBJ2-1 | TRBV5-1 | ASSSVFLQPRAQQF
TRBJ1-2 | TRBV5-1 | ASSGGEGGSYGYT
TRBJ1-3 | TRBV11-2 | ASSSHTGSGNTIY
TRBJ2-1 | TRBV2 | ASTSSTSSYNEQF
TRBJ2-1 | TRBV14 | ASSRGLVNNEQF
TRBJ2-1 | TRBV11-2 | ASSLVPGTRQF
TRBJ2-1 | TRBV28 | ASSSLTRLAGQPTYNEQF
TRBJ1-4 | TRBV6-7 | ASSEGQAMGVNEKLF
TRBJ2-1 | TRBV5-8 | ASSLVKAGGLNEQF
TRBJ2-2 | TRBV6-1 | ASISGRMAGELF
TRBJ2-1 | TRBV4-2 | ASSLGGRAAYNEQF
TRBJ2-7 | TRBV15 | ATSGDRGLSLEQY
TRBJ2-5 | TRBV5-1 | ASSSADRGETQY
TRBJ2-2 | TRBV19 | ASSRPGGVTGELF
TRBJ2-1 | TRBV9 | ASSVGTGVSYNEQF